The rows below give T cell receptor beta chains drawn from one sample of a study of CD8+CD57+ T cells in acquired aplastic anemia. MiXCR was run by TCRdb on the reads, yielding one entry per CDR3 protein. The data contain about 190,000 distinct CDR3 sequences, roughly half of them seen just once; the ten biggest clones take up more than 15%. The sample was sorted CD4+, CD8+, or CD8+CD57+ T cells (not recorded which) from PBMCs. Receptor source: a human donor in good health, serving as a control. CDR3s leave out the opening cysteine and the closing phenylalanine or tryptophan. Fields, in order: V gene, J gene, D gene, CDR3 protein. A D gene is named only where the DNA matches it firmly.

V: TRBV24-1
J: TRBJ1-2
D: NA
CDR3: ATSDPNYGYT

V: TRBV24-1
J: TRBJ2-2
D: TRBD1
CDR3: ATSDEDRGSTGELF

V: TRBV20-1
J: NA
D: NA
CDR3: SATPGLTDEQY

V: TRBV9
J: TRBJ2-3
D: NA
CDR3: ASRGGRAADTQY

V: TRBV10-3
J: TRBJ1-1
D: NA
CDR3: AISGVSMGTEAF

V: TRBV19
J: TRBJ2-1
D: TRBD2
CDR3: ASSRGGERGHNEQF

V: TRBV6-5
J: TRBJ2-1
D: NA
CDR3: ASHDRFSYNEQF

V: TRBV6-5
J: TRBJ1-5
D: TRBD1
CDR3: ASSFDRGNQPQH

V: TRBV7-2
J: TRBJ1-6
D: NA
CDR3: ASSNSRN

V: TRBV5-1
J: TRBJ2-7
D: NA
CDR3: ASSSFARSTKY

V: TRBV6-5
J: TRBJ2-5
D: NA
CDR3: ASSPGLLGMKTQY

V: TRBV9
J: TRBJ1-2
D: TRBD1
CDR3: ASSAEDRRSYGYT

V: TRBV2
J: TRBJ2-7
D: TRBD1
CDR3: ASTEDRDVYEQY

V: TRBV6-5
J: TRBJ1-3
D: NA
CDR3: ASTDLSGNTIY

V: TRBV20-1
J: TRBJ2-2
D: NA
CDR3: SATSGPPYGELF

V: TRBV19
J: TRBJ2-5
D: TRBD1
CDR3: ASRTGGSDTQY

V: TRBV4-1
J: TRBJ1-6
D: NA
CDR3: ASSQEQGPNSPLH

V: TRBV2
J: TRBJ2-1
D: TRBD1
CDR3: ASILGTDLSYNEQF

V: TRBV12-3/TRBV12-4
J: TRBJ1-5
D: NA
CDR3: ASSPGRDNQPQH

V: TRBV20-1
J: TRBJ1-5
D: TRBD1
CDR3: SARGGTGGFQPQH

V: TRBV30
J: TRBJ1-3
D: NA
CDR3: AWDRQAGNATY

V: TRBV7-2
J: TRBJ2-3
D: NA
CDR3: ASSFDVSYNEQY

V: TRBV7-2
J: TRBJ2-3
D: NA
CDR3: ASSDRDTLTDTQY

V: TRBV7-2
J: TRBJ2-7
D: NA
CDR3: ASSSGIKFYEQY

V: TRBV5-1
J: TRBJ1-2
D: TRBD1
CDR3: ASSLFAGQGDNYGYT

V: TRBV20-1
J: TRBJ2-3
D: NA
CDR3: LKGFEDTQY

V: TRBV4-2
J: TRBJ2-5
D: TRBD2
CDR3: ASSQDPQAGGFQETQY